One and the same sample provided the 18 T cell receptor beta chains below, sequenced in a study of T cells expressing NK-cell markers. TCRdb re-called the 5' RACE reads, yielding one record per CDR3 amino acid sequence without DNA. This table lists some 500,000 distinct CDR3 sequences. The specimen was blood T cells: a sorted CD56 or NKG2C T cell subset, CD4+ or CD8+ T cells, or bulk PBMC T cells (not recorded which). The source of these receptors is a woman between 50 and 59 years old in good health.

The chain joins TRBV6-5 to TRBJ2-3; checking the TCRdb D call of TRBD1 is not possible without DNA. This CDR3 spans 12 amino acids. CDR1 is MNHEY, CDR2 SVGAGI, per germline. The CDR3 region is CASRVGSDTQYF.

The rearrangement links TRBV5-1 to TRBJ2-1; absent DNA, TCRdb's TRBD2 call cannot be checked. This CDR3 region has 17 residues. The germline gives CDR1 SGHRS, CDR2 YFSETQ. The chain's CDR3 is CASSTELAPGSYNEQFF.

CDR3 protein: CASSHPLGDSYEQYF. This sequence joins TRBV7-9 and TRBJ2-7; TCRdb's assignment of TRBD2 cannot be checked, as there is no DNA. The CDR3 is made up of 15 amino acids. Germline V gene data show CDR1 as SEHNR and CDR2 as FQNEAQ (reference sequence).

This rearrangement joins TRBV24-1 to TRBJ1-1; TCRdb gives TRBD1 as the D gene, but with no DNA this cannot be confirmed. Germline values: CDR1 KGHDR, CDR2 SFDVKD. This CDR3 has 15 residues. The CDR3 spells CATSDATPGQGEAFF.

CDR3 protein: CASSQWTYGYTF. The chain recombines TRBV18 with TRBJ1-2. Germline-derived CDR1 and CDR2 are KGHSH and LQKENI. The CDR3 length is 12 residues.

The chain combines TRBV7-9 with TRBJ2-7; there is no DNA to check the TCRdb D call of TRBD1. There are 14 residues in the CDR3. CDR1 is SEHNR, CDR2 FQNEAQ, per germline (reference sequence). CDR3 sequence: CASSSFKGVDEQYF.

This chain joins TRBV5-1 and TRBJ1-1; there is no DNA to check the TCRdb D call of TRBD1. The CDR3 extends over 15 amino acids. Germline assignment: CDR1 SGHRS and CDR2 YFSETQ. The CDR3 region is CASSLAGGPNTEAFF.

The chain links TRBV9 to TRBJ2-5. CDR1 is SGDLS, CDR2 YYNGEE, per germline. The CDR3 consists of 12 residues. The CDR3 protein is CASSTRQETQYF.

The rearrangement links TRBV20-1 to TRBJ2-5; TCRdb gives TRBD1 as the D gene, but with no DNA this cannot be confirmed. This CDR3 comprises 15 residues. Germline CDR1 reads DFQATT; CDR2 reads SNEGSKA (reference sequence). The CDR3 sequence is CSAEPRDRVWETQYF.

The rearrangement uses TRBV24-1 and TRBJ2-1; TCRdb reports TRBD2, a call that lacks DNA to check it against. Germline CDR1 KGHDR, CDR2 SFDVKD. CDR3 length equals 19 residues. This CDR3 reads CATSDRGRTPSGSLNEQFF.

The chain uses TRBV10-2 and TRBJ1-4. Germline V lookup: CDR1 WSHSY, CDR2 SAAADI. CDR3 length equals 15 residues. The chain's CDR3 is CASSEGRTTNEKLFF.

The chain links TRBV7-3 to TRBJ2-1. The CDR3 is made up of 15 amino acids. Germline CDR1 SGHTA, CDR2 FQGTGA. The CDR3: CASSWKPGLHNEQFF.

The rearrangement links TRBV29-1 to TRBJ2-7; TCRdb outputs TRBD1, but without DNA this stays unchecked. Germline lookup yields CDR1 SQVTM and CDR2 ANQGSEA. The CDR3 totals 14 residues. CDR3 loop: CSVGGAGGFYEQYF.

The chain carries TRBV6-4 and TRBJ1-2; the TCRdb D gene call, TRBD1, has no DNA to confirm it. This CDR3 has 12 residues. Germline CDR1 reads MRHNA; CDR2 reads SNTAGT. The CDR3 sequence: CASSDGVSGYTF.

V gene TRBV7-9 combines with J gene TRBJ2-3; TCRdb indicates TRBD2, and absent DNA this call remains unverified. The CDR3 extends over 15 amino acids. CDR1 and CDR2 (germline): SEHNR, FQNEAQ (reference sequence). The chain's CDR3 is CASSATSGTIRTQYF. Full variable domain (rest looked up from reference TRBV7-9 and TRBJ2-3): DTGVSQNPRHKITKRGQNVTFRCDPISEHNRLYWYRQTLGQGPEFLTYFQNEAQLEKSRLLSDRFSAERPKGSFSTLEIQRTEQGDSAMYLCASSATSGTIRTQYFGPGTRLTVL.

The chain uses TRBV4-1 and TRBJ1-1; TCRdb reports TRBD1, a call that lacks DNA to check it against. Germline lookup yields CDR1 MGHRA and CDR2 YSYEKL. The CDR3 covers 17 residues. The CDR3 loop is CASSQDRTAGGFNEAFF.

CDR3 protein: CASSSRTSGSRYTQYF. V gene TRBV7-6 combines with J gene TRBJ2-3; TCRdb's D gene call, TRBD2, goes unchecked for lack of DNA. The CDR3 has 16 amino acids. Looked up from germline, CDR1 is SGHVS and CDR2 is FNYEAQ.

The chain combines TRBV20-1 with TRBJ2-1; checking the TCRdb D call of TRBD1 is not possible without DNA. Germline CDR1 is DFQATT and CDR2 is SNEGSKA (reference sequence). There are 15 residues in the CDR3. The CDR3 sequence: CSATPPGGVVPAQFF.